These 26 T cell receptor beta chains were all obtained from the same sample, sequenced in a study of TIL therapy for anti-PD-1-resistant metastatic lung cancer. Specified time point: pre-treatment sample, taken before nivolumab and TIL therapy. Sequencing used immunoSEQ v3. Sequenced by immunoSEQ multiplex PCR; TCRdb stores in-frame clones only, minus some. The data show about 59,000 clones, with less than 75% seen just once and about 2% held by the top ten. This material consisted of blood, taken at baseline. The receptors come from a person between 25 and 80 years old with non-small cell lung cancer.

The genes are TRBV28 and TRBJ2-3; TRBD1 matches 9 bases. The CDR3 covers 13 residues. J lost 6 bases, V lost 5 bases, and 3 bases had no gene match. CDR1 is MDHEN and CDR2 is SYDVKM in the germline V gene. CDR3 coding DNA: TGTGCCAGCAGTCTCGACAGGGGGGATACGCAGTATTTT. Its translation is CASSLDRGDTQYF.

V is TRBV29-1 and J is TRBJ1-2; D gene unclear. The CDR3 covers 15 residues. The ends were cut back, 4 bases at V and 8 bases at J, with 23 bases in the middle. CDR1 and CDR2 (germline): SQVTM, ANQGSEA. This CDR3 reads CSVVVYQTSPEGYTF. CDR3 bases: TGCAGCGTTGTAGTCTATCAGACATCCCCGGAGGGCTACACCTTC.

The V call is TRBV4-1, the J call TRBJ2-7; D is unclear. This CDR3 has 13 residues. Germline V gives CDR1 MGHRA, CDR2 YSYEKL. V shed 1 base and J shed 3 bases, with 7 bases lying between them. CDR3 sequence: CASSQVQDYEQYF. The CDR3 DNA sequence: TGCGCCAGCAGCCAAGTGCAGGACTACGAGCAGTACTTC.

This chain links TRBV14 with TRBJ1-1, with D possibly matching TRBD1 (5 bases). Trimming took off 1 base at V and 10 bases at J, with 10 bases between the two ends. From germline, CDR1 is SGHDN and CDR2 FVKESK. The CDR3 has 12 residues. The CDR3 here is CASSQVEGTAFF. For the CDR3, the DNA is TGTGCCAGCAGCCAAGTGGAGGGGACAGCTTTCTTT.

The gene calls are TRBV2 and TRBJ2-7, with TRBD1 identical over 7 bases. CDR1 and CDR2 (germline): SNHLY, FYNNEI. J gave up 7 bases and V 8 bases, and 11 bases lay outside the gene matches. The CDR3 runs 13 residues. The CDR3 sequence is CASHVGTEKEQYF. Written as DNA, the CDR3 is TGTGCCAGCCACGTGGGGACAGAAAAGGAGCAGTACTTC. Supplemented by reference TRBV2 and TRBJ2-7, the full variable domain reads EPEVTQTPSHQVTQMGQEVILRCVPISNHLYFYWYRQILGQKVEFLVSFYNNEISEKSEIFDDQFSVERPDGSNFTLKIRSTKLEDSAMYFCASHVGTEKEQYFGPGTRLTVT.

This chain uses TRBV28 with TRBJ1-3, with a weak D call TRBD1 (6 bases). Per the germline V gene, CDR1 is MDHEN and CDR2 is SYDVKM. CDR3 length equals 14 residues. Trimming removed 3 bases from V and 2 bases from J, with 8 bases in between. The chain's CDR3 is CASSLGGTGNTIYF. The CDR3 DNA sequence: TGTGCCAGCAGTTTGGGGGGCACTGGAAACACCATATATTTT.

V usage is TRBV7-6 and J usage is TRBJ2-5; D perhaps matches TRBD1 (5 bases). CDR3 length: 14 amino acids. The V end was cut by 2 bases, the J end by 5 bases, with 12 bases between. Germline CDR1 is SGHVS and CDR2 is FNYEAQ. CDR3 bases: TGTGCCAGCAGCTTAATGCAGGGAAGCGAGACCCAGTACTTC. The encoded protein is CASSLMQGSETQYF. The entire variable domain, with the rest obtained from reference TRBV7-6 and TRBJ2-5, is as follows: GAGVSQSPRYKVTKRGQDVALRCDPISGHVSLYWYRQALGQGPEFLTYFNYEAQQDKSGLPNDRFSAERPEGSISTLTIQRTEQRDSAMYRCASSLMQGSETQYFGPGTRLLVL.

The rearrangement uses TRBV7-9 and TRBJ1-1; D is perhaps TRBD1 (6 bases). Trimming removed 5 bases at V and 6 bases at J, with 10 bases between. CDR3 size: 12 residues. Germline V lookup: CDR1 SEHNR, CDR2 FQNEAQ (reference sequence). The CDR3 DNA follows: TGTGCCAGCAGCGGGGAGGGGGCTGAAGCTTTCTTT. It specifies CASSGEGAEAFF.

The chain links TRBV2 to TRBJ1-1; D gene uncertain. There are 13 residues in the CDR3. Looked up from germline, CDR1 is SNHLY and CDR2 is FYNNEI. The V end lost 6 bases, the J end lost 5 bases, and 13 bases lay between the germline ends. CDR3 sequence: CASRRVGGTEAFF. The CDR3 DNA follows: TGTGCCAGCAGACGGGTGGGAGGAACTGAAGCTTTCTTT.

The gene calls are TRBV28 and TRBJ1-5, with 9 bases identical to TRBD1. V shed 7 bases, J shed 7 bases, and the junction held 11 bases outside the gene matches. This CDR3 comprises 15 residues. The germline CDR1 and CDR2 sequences are MDHEN and SYDVKM. CDR3 bases: TGTGCCAGCACTCCGCGACAGGGGGGATGGCAGCCCCAGCATTTT. Its translation: CASTPRQGGWQPQHF.

This chain uses TRBV19 with TRBJ2-5; D perhaps matches TRBD2 (5 bases). The CDR3 runs to 14 residues. The ends were cut back, 6 bases at V and 2 bases at J, with 13 bases in the middle. Germline V gene sequence: CDR1 LNHDA, CDR2 SQIVND (reference sequence). The CDR3 loop reads CASRRAAPQETQYF. The CDR3 DNA is TGTGCCAGTAGGCGGGCAGCGCCTCAAGAGACCCAGTACTTC.

CDR3 in amino acids: CASSLDRQGSYEQYF. CDR3 nucleotides: TGTGCCAGCAGCTTAGACCGACAGGGCTCCTACGAGCAGTACTTC. J is TRBJ2-7 and V is TRBV7-2; TRBD1 aligns across 7 bases. V shed 1 base and J 0 bases; nucleotides not matched to a gene: 3. The CDR3 is 15 amino acids. Germline-derived CDR1 and CDR2 are SGHTA and FQGNSA.

This chain connects TRBV14 to TRBJ2-3; D may be TRBD1 (6 bases). Germline V gives CDR1 SGHDN, CDR2 FVKESK. Trimming shortened V by 4 bases and J by 2 bases, and 16 bases separated the two germline ends. The CDR3 runs 16 residues. The DNA of the CDR3 is TGTGCCAGCAGCCCTATCTATGGGGGCTCCACAGATACGCAGTATTTT. It codes for CASSPIYGGSTDTQYF.

The sample holds one count of this clone. V usage is TRBV4-3 and J usage is TRBJ1-1, with D uncertain. The ends were cut back, 0 bases at V and 5 bases at J, with 10 bases in the middle. The V gene's germline CDR1 is LGHNA and CDR2 YSLEER. The length of the CDR3 is 14 residues. The CDR3: CASSQDLVGTEAFF. As DNA, the CDR3 is TGCGCCAGCAGCCAAGATTTGGTAGGGACTGAAGCTTTCTTT.

This sequence joins TRBV27 and TRBJ1-5; D might be TRBD1 (6 bases). V lost 4 bases and J 0 bases, leaving 10 bases between the germline ends. Germline lookup yields CDR1 MNHEY and CDR2 SMNVEV (reference sequence). There are 15 residues in the CDR3. In DNA form, the CDR3 reads TGTGCCAGCAGTTCACAGGGATTTAGCAATCAGCCCCAGCATTTT. Protein product: CASSSQGFSNQPQHF.

This chain uses TRBV7-6 with TRBJ1-5, with TRBD1 as a possible D gene (5 bases). V was shortened by 0 bases and J by 5 bases, with 11 bases between the two germline ends. Germline V CDR1 and CDR2: SGHVS, FNYEAQ. This CDR3 contains 15 residues. The CDR3 loop is CASSLAAGEDQPQHF. The CDR3 DNA is TGTGCCAGCAGCTTAGCGGCGGGGGAGGATCAGCCCCAGCATTTT. Complete variable domain (other parts from reference TRBV7-6 and TRBJ1-5): GAGVSQSPRYKVTKRGQDVALRCDPISGHVSLYWYRQALGQGPEFLTYFNYEAQQDKSGLPNDRFSAERPEGSISTLTIQRTEQRDSAMYRCASSLAAGEDQPQHFGDGTRLSIL.

On this clone itself: This sample also contains other DNA sequences that code for the same CDR3. V usage is TRBV6-5 and J usage is TRBJ1-5, with D maybe TRBD1 (6 bases). V was cut by 2 bases and J by 4 bases, with 9 bases left in between. The germline gives CDR1 MNHEY, CDR2 SVGAGI. The CDR3 consists of 14 residues. The CDR3 protein is CASSYGQGNQPQHF. The CDR3 DNA follows: TGTGCCAGCAGTTACGGTCAGGGGAATCAGCCCCAGCATTTT.

V is TRBV27 and J is TRBJ2-3, with D perhaps TRBD1 (6 bases). Trimming took 3 bases from V and 6 from J, leaving 16 bases between them. Germline CDR1 and CDR2: MNHEY and SMNVEV (reference sequence). This CDR3 is 15 amino acids long. The CDR3 region has the DNA TGTGCCAGCAGTTTGAACGGGGCCCAGGGGGATACGCAGTATTTT. Its protein is CASSLNGAQGDTQYF.

The J gene is TRBJ2-2, the V gene TRBV27, with D unclear. The CDR3 sequence is 17 residues long. The V and J ends lost 0 bases and 6 bases respectively, with 17 bases between them. The germline V gene encodes CDR1 MNHEY and CDR2 SMNVEV (reference sequence). CDR3 loop: CASSLSTLRTVAGELFF. The DNA of the CDR3 is TGTGCCAGCAGTTTATCTACCCTACGAACGGTAGCCGGGGAGCTGTTTTTT.

V is TRBV19 and J is TRBJ1-5, with 12 bases fitting TRBD1. Germline V lookup: CDR1 LNHDA, CDR2 SQIVND (reference sequence). After removal of 7 bases from V and 7 bases from J, the junction contained 8 bases not matched to a gene. This CDR3 region has 15 residues. The CDR3 region has the DNA TGTGCCAGTACTTCCGGGACAGGGGGCTGGCAGCCCCAGCATTTT. Translation gives CASTSGTGGWQPQHF. The full variable domain, with the rest looked up from reference TRBV19 and TRBJ1-5, is DGGITQSPKYLFRKEGQNVTLSCEQNLNHDAMYWYRQDPGQGLRLIYYSQIVNDFQKGDIAEGYSVSREKKESFPLTVTSAQKNPTAFYLCASTSGTGGWQPQHFGDGTRLSIL.

For the CDR3, the DNA is TGTGCCAGCAGCTTAGCGGGACAGGGTAGCTCACCCCTCCACTTT. Protein product: CASSLAGQGSSPLHF. V gene TRBV7-9 combines with J gene TRBJ1-6, with TRBD1 matching 9 bases. The CDR3 consists of 15 residues. V dropped 0 bases and J dropped 10; count of bases not matched to a gene: 4. CDR1 and CDR2 (germline): SEHNR, FQNEAQ (reference sequence).

This chain uses TRBV6-5 with TRBJ2-7; TRBD2 is a possible D gene (6 bases). Trimming removed 0 bases from V and 2 bases from J, with 11 bases in between. CDR1 is MNHEY, CDR2 SVGAGI, per germline. The CDR3 loop spans 15 amino acids. CDR3 residues: CASSYSGGATYEQYF. The CDR3 DNA follows: TGTGCCAGCAGTTACTCCGGAGGGGCTACCTACGAGCAGTACTTC.

This clone was observed a single time. The chain uses TRBV30 and TRBJ2-3; 8 bases align to TRBD1. This CDR3 comprises 14 residues. Germline V CDR1 and CDR2: GTSNPN, SVGIG (reference sequence). With 3 bases clipped from V and 0 bases from J, the junction kept 2 bases outside the gene matches. The CDR3 loop reads CAWRDRASTDTQYF. The CDR3 DNA reads as TGTGCCTGGAGGGACAGGGCCAGCACAGATACGCAGTATTTT.

Only a few counts were recorded for this clone. The rearrangement links TRBV7-2 to TRBJ2-5; TRBD2 matches at 8 bases. Per germline, CDR1 SGHTA and CDR2 FQGNSA. The trim removed 5 bases at V and 5 bases at J, leaving 7 bases unmatched. The CDR3 totals 14 residues. This chain's CDR3 is CASSTTGTRETQYF. DNA of the CDR3: TGTGCCAGCAGCACTACCGGGACTAGGGAGACCCAGTACTTC.

This chain links TRBV11-3 with TRBJ2-1, with 9 bases aligning to TRBD1. The ends lost 5 bases at V and 1 base at J; junction bases unmatched: 12. The CDR3 extends over 18 amino acids. Germline CDR1 and CDR2: SGHNT and YENEEA. Written as DNA, the CDR3 is TGTGCCAGCAGCGGGATACAGGGGGCAGCGAGTTCCTACAATGAGCAGTTCTTC. This gives the protein CASSGIQGAASSYNEQFF.

This clone was counted only a few times. The chain recombines TRBV15 with TRBJ1-4; D not certain. CDR1 and CDR2 (germline): LNHNV, YYDKDF (reference sequence). This CDR3 contains 15 residues. Trimming took 0 bases from V and 8 from J, leaving 13 bases between them. The CDR3 sequence is CATSRDKVSGEKLFF. The DNA of the CDR3 is TGTGCCACCAGCAGAGATAAGGTTTCCGGGGAAAAACTGTTTTTT. Complete variable domain (other parts from reference TRBV15 and TRBJ1-4): DAMVIQNPRYQVTQFGKPVTLSCSQTLNHNVMYWYQQKSSQAPKLLFHYYDKDFNNEADTPDNFQSRRPNTSFCFLDIRSPGLGDTAMYLCATSRDKVSGEKLFFGSGTQLSVL.